This entry features one T cell receptor (beta chain) sequence. The antigen remains unidentified. The sample originates from a study of cytomegalovirus exposure and HLA in healthy donors. Whole-study findings and limits: As confirmed in vitro, a few CMV-associated chains were specific for CMV antigens.

Sequencing was performed with immunoSEQ multiplex PCR; in TCRdb, only in-frame clones are kept and a portion is missing. There are roughly 73,000 clones in the sample; roughly 94% occur only once, and approximately 1.5% lies in the top ten. This CDR3 spans 17 amino acids. CDR1 and CDR2 from the germline V gene are SGHDN and FVKESK. The J segment lost 2 bases and the V segment lost 0 bases, leaving 7 bases of the junction unmatched. The sequencing sample was made of PBMCs. The chain couples TRBV14 to TRBJ2-1, with 7 bases fitting TRBD2. The sequence was collected from a man aged 18-30 years in good health and CMV-seropositive. The CDR3 DNA follows: TGTGCCAGCAGCCAAGATCTGGGGACTAACCCCTACAATGAGCAGTTCTTC. Its translation: CASSQDLGTNPYNEQFF.